The rows below give T cell receptor beta chains drawn from one sample of a study of cytomegalovirus exposure and HLA in healthy donors. The repertoire was sequenced with immunoSEQ multiplex PCR; TCRdb's copy has only in-frame clones and lacks some. The sample has 200,000 to 250,000 clones; almost 85% are singletons. Sequencing input: PBMCs. The origin of the receptors is a woman aged 40 to 50 in good health and CMV-seronegative. Each CDR3 is given with its conserved first and last residue. D genes are given only for firm matches. Size values are once, few and many counts, or a class for expanded clones, and some rows have none.

CDR3 DNA: TGTGCCAGCAGTGAACGACAGGGGAGGGGCTACACCTTC; CDR3 protein: CASSERQGRGYTF; J gene: TRBJ1-2; V gene: TRBV6-1; clone size: few; D gene: TRBD1
CDR3 DNA: TGTGCCTGGATCGACGGGGGGCATGGCTACACCTTC; CDR3 protein: CAWIDGGHGYTF; J gene: TRBJ1-2; V gene: TRBV30; clone size: NA; D gene: NA
CDR3 DNA: TGTGCCAGCAGGCTTTCCGGGGATGATTCACCCCTCCACTTT; CDR3 protein: CASRLSGDDSPLHF; J gene: TRBJ1-6; V gene: TRBV28; clone size: NA; D gene: NA
CDR3 DNA: TGTGCCACCTCGGAGGGCGATCAGCCCCAGCATTTT; CDR3 protein: CATSEGDQPQHF; J gene: TRBJ1-5; V gene: TRBV10-3; clone size: NA; D gene: NA
CDR3 DNA: TGTGCCAGCAGCTCCGAGTTAGGGAGGGGAGGCTACACCTTC; CDR3 protein: CASSSELGRGGYTF; J gene: TRBJ1-2; V gene: TRBV7-9; clone size: few; D gene: NA
CDR3 DNA: TGTGCCAGCGCCAGGGCAGCTAACTCTGGAAACACCATATATTTT; CDR3 protein: CASARAANSGNTIYF; J gene: TRBJ1-3; V gene: TRBV7-8; clone size: NA; D gene: NA
CDR3 DNA: TGTGCCAGCAGCTTAGCGTATCAACTAGCGGGCGAAGAGACCCAGTACTTC; CDR3 protein: CASSLAYQLAGEETQYF; J gene: TRBJ2-5; V gene: TRBV7-6; clone size: once; D gene: TRBD2
CDR3 DNA: TGTGCCAGCATCACCCATTCGGGGGCCGGGGAGCTGTTTTTT; CDR3 protein: CASITHSGAGELFF; J gene: TRBJ2-2; V gene: TRBV6-1; clone size: NA; D gene: NA
CDR3 DNA: TGCAGCGTTGAAATGCAGTCTCGTGGAAACACCATATATTTT; CDR3 protein: CSVEMQSRGNTIYF; J gene: TRBJ1-3; V gene: TRBV29-1; clone size: NA; D gene: NA
CDR3 DNA: TGTGCCAGCAGTGAAGGGCGGGGTAGCAATCAGCCCCAGCATTTT; CDR3 protein: CASSEGRGSNQPQHF; J gene: TRBJ1-5; V gene: TRBV6-1; clone size: few; D gene: NA
CDR3 DNA: TGTGCAGTAGCAGGGGTATCGAACTATGGCTACACCTTC; CDR3 protein: CAVAGVSNYGYTF; J gene: TRBJ1-2; V gene: TRBV6-5; clone size: NA; D gene: NA
CDR3 DNA: TGTGCCAGCAGCTTGCAGGGCCGTCCATCACCCCTCCACTTT; CDR3 protein: CASSLQGRPSPLHF; J gene: TRBJ1-6; V gene: TRBV5-4; clone size: NA; D gene: NA
CDR3 DNA: TGTGCCAGCAGTCCCCCCCTTCAGGCACCCCTCCACTTT; CDR3 protein: CASSPPLQAPLHF; J gene: TRBJ1-6; V gene: TRBV6-5; clone size: NA; D gene: NA
CDR3 DNA: TGTGCCAGCAGTTCGGACAGGGGGCTTGAAAAACTGTTTTTT; CDR3 protein: CASSSDRGLEKLFF; J gene: TRBJ1-4; V gene: TRBV2; clone size: NA; D gene: TRBD1
CDR3 DNA: TGTGCCAGCAGCCCCCTGACGGCGGGGGGTACTGAAGCTTTCTTT; CDR3 protein: CASSPLTAGGTEAFF; J gene: TRBJ1-1; V gene: TRBV7-9; clone size: few; D gene: NA
CDR3 DNA: TGTGCCGGACAAGCGGGGGGCCCGAACACCGGGGAGCTGTTTTTT; CDR3 protein: CAGQAGGPNTGELFF; J gene: TRBJ2-2; V gene: TRBV27; clone size: NA; D gene: TRBD2
CDR3 DNA: TGTGCCAGCAGTTTTGAGTTATCAATGAGGCAGTACTTC; CDR3 protein: CASSFELSMRQYF; J gene: TRBJ2-7; V gene: TRBV28; clone size: NA; D gene: NA
CDR3 DNA: TGTGCCAGCAGTGGGACCAGACAGTCCCGCAATCAGCCCCAGCATTTT; CDR3 protein: CASSGTRQSRNQPQHF; J gene: TRBJ1-5; V gene: TRBV2; clone size: NA; D gene: NA
CDR3 DNA: TGCGCCAGCAGCTTGAACGAGGGATCAACTAACTATGGCTACACCTTC; CDR3 protein: CASSLNEGSTNYGYTF; J gene: TRBJ1-2; V gene: TRBV5-1; clone size: NA; D gene: NA
CDR3 DNA: TGTGCCAGCAGTTTAGCGGGGGGGCCGGTAGATACGCAGTATTTT; CDR3 protein: CASSLAGGPVDTQYF; J gene: TRBJ2-3; V gene: TRBV6-6; clone size: NA; D gene: TRBD2
CDR3 DNA: TGTGCCAGTAAGTGGGCAGGCGTCTACAATGAGCAGTTCTTC; CDR3 protein: CASKWAGVYNEQFF; J gene: TRBJ2-1; V gene: TRBV19; clone size: NA; D gene: NA
CDR3 DNA: TGTGCCAGCACCCCACCGGGACAGACCGGGAAGCAGTACTTC; CDR3 protein: CASTPPGQTGKQYF; J gene: TRBJ2-7; V gene: TRBV6-6; clone size: NA; D gene: TRBD1
CDR3 DNA: TGCGCCAGCAGCCACCCCGCCCGGGACTCTCAAGAGACCCAGTACTTC; CDR3 protein: CASSHPARDSQETQYF; J gene: TRBJ2-5; V gene: TRBV4-1; clone size: many; D gene: NA
CDR3 DNA: TGTGCCATCAGTGAGTCGATGAGACAGGGGTTCTACGAGCAGTACTTC; CDR3 protein: CAISESMRQGFYEQYF; J gene: TRBJ2-7; V gene: TRBV10-3; clone size: NA; D gene: TRBD1
CDR3 DNA: TGTGCCAGCAGTGAAAACAGCAATGAGCAGTTCTTC; CDR3 protein: CASSENSNEQFF; J gene: TRBJ2-1; V gene: TRBV2; clone size: NA; D gene: NA
CDR3 DNA: TGCGCCAGCAGCTCTGAGACTCCCGGAAACACCATATATTTT; CDR3 protein: CASSSETPGNTIYF; J gene: TRBJ1-3; V gene: TRBV5-1; clone size: NA; D gene: NA
CDR3 DNA: TGTGCCATCGGGGCAGGGCTTTCTGAAGCTTTCTTT; CDR3 protein: CAIGAGLSEAFF; J gene: TRBJ1-1; V gene: TRBV10-3; clone size: few; D gene: NA
CDR3 DNA: TGTGCCAGCAGCCAAGTCAGGACAGAAAAACTGTTTTTT; CDR3 protein: CASSQVRTEKLFF; J gene: TRBJ1-4; V gene: TRBV14; clone size: few; D gene: NA
CDR3 DNA: TGTGCCAGCAGTTACGGAACAGGGGCGCTGAACACTGAAGCTTTCTTT; CDR3 protein: CASSYGTGALNTEAFF; J gene: TRBJ1-1; V gene: TRBV6-6; clone size: NA; D gene: TRBD1
CDR3 DNA: TGTGCCAGCAGCGTAGGTTGGGGGCCGACAAACATTCAGTACTTC; CDR3 protein: CASSVGWGPTNIQYF; J gene: TRBJ2-4; V gene: TRBV9; clone size: NA; D gene: NA
CDR3 DNA: TGTGCCAGCAGCGTAGGACAGGTATACACTGAAGCTTTCTTT; CDR3 protein: CASSVGQVYTEAFF; J gene: TRBJ1-1; V gene: TRBV9; clone size: NA; D gene: NA
CDR3 DNA: TGCAGCGCAGGGCCAGGGGGTGGCTACACCTTC; CDR3 protein: CSAGPGGGYTF; J gene: TRBJ1-2; V gene: TRBV29-1; clone size: NA; D gene: TRBD1
CDR3 DNA: TGCGCCAGCAGCACCTTGACTAGCGGGTACGGGGATGAGCAGTTCTTC; CDR3 protein: CASSTLTSGYGDEQFF; J gene: TRBJ2-1; V gene: TRBV5-1; clone size: NA; D gene: TRBD2
CDR3 DNA: TGCGCCAGCAGCTTGCAGCCAGGGCCCTACGAGCAGTACTTC; CDR3 protein: CASSLQPGPYEQYF; J gene: TRBJ2-7; V gene: TRBV5-1; clone size: NA; D gene: NA
CDR3 DNA: TGTGCCAGCAGTTACTCGGTGCGTCGGGAGAGCAATCAGCCCCAGCATTTT; CDR3 protein: CASSYSVRRESNQPQHF; J gene: TRBJ1-5; V gene: TRBV6-7; clone size: once; D gene: NA
CDR3 DNA: TGCAGCGTTGAAGATAGGGCGGCAGGGAGGGGAAAACTGTTTTTT; CDR3 protein: CSVEDRAAGRGKLFF; J gene: TRBJ1-4; V gene: TRBV29-1; clone size: NA; D gene: NA
CDR3 DNA: TGTGCCAGCAGTTGGACAGGCAATCAGCCCCAGCATTTT; CDR3 protein: CASSWTGNQPQHF; J gene: TRBJ1-5; V gene: TRBV6-5; clone size: NA; D gene: NA
CDR3 DNA: TGTGCCAGCAGTTACCCAGGCGCAGGGGCCAGCACAGATACGCAGTATTTT; CDR3 protein: CASSYPGAGASTDTQYF; J gene: TRBJ2-3; V gene: TRBV6-7; clone size: NA; D gene: NA
CDR3 DNA: TGCAGCGCCGGGGGGGGTAATGAAAAACTGTTTTTT; CDR3 protein: CSAGGGNEKLFF; J gene: TRBJ1-4; V gene: TRBV29-1; clone size: NA; D gene: NA
CDR3 DNA: TGTGCCAGCAGTCAGATAAAAGAGACCCAGTACTTC; CDR3 protein: CASSQIKETQYF; J gene: TRBJ2-5; V gene: TRBV6-6; clone size: NA; D gene: NA
CDR3 DNA: TGTGCCAGCAGCCCAGGGGGTTTGTATGGCTACACCTTC; CDR3 protein: CASSPGGLYGYTF; J gene: TRBJ1-2; V gene: TRBV5-8; clone size: once; D gene: TRBD1
CDR3 DNA: TGTGCCAGCAGCCAAGATCAGGGAGGGCCTTTGAACACTGAAGCTTTCTTT; CDR3 protein: CASSQDQGGPLNTEAFF; J gene: TRBJ1-1; V gene: TRBV4-2; clone size: once; D gene: NA
CDR3 DNA: TGTGCCAGCAGCTTGGTGAGACCAGGGACAGACTTTAACTATGGCTACACCTTC; CDR3 protein: CASSLVRPGTDFNYGYTF; J gene: TRBJ1-2; V gene: TRBV5-4; clone size: NA; D gene: TRBD1
CDR3 DNA: TGTGCCAGCAGCTTACGACAGACACATGAAAAACTGTTTTTT; CDR3 protein: CASSLRQTHEKLFF; J gene: TRBJ1-4; V gene: TRBV7-9; clone size: few; D gene: NA
CDR3 DNA: TGTGCCAGTAGTATGAGGGCAGCTGCCTACGAGCAGTACTTC; CDR3 protein: CASSMRAAAYEQYF; J gene: TRBJ2-7; V gene: TRBV19; clone size: NA; D gene: NA
CDR3 DNA: TGTGCCAGCAGTGGGAGGACTAGCATCAACGAGCAGTACTTC; CDR3 protein: CASSGRTSINEQYF; J gene: TRBJ2-7; V gene: TRBV2; clone size: NA; D gene: TRBD2
CDR3 DNA: TGTGCCAGCGCCGTGGGGGGGGGCTATGGCTACACCTTC; CDR3 protein: CASAVGGGYGYTF; J gene: TRBJ1-2; V gene: TRBV6-5; clone size: NA; D gene: NA
CDR3 DNA: TGTGCCAGCAGCTTACTTGCGAGTGGGCAGACACCCCTCCACTTT; CDR3 protein: CASSLLASGQTPLHF; J gene: TRBJ1-6; V gene: TRBV11-2; clone size: NA; D gene: NA
CDR3 DNA: TGTTCCAGCAGCTTCTTCGGTGGCTACACCTTC; CDR3 protein: CSSSFFGGYTF; J gene: TRBJ1-2; V gene: TRBV7-9; clone size: NA; D gene: NA
CDR3 DNA: TGTGCCAGCAGCTTAGTTGGGGGGGGTCGGCTAAACACTGAAGCTTTCTTT; CDR3 protein: CASSLVGGGRLNTEAFF; J gene: TRBJ1-1; V gene: TRBV11-3; clone size: NA; D gene: NA
CDR3 DNA: TGTGCCAGCAGCTTAACAGGGAACTACAATGAGCAGTTCTTC; CDR3 protein: CASSLTGNYNEQFF; J gene: TRBJ2-1; V gene: TRBV5-6; clone size: few; D gene: NA
CDR3 DNA: TGTGCCAGCTCACCACGCAGGGCCCAAGAGACCCAGTACTTC; CDR3 protein: CASSPRRAQETQYF; J gene: TRBJ2-5; V gene: TRBV18; clone size: NA; D gene: NA
CDR3 DNA: TGTGCCAGCAGCACTGGACCCGGACAGGGAAGTTACAATGAGCAGTTCTTC; CDR3 protein: CASSTGPGQGSYNEQFF; J gene: TRBJ2-1; V gene: TRBV11-1; clone size: NA; D gene: TRBD1
CDR3 DNA: TGTGCCTGGGGGGGGGACAGGGGCAACGAGCAGTACTTC; CDR3 protein: CAWGGDRGNEQYF; J gene: TRBJ2-7; V gene: TRBV30; clone size: NA; D gene: TRBD1
CDR3 DNA: TGTGCCAGCAGTTTGAACGGGGGCTACAATGAGCAGTTCTTC; CDR3 protein: CASSLNGGYNEQFF; J gene: TRBJ2-1; V gene: TRBV28; clone size: once; D gene: NA
CDR3 DNA: TGCGCCAGCAGCTTGGAAGGGGACGGGGAGCTGTTTTTT; CDR3 protein: CASSLEGDGELFF; J gene: TRBJ2-2; V gene: TRBV5-1; clone size: few; D gene: NA
CDR3 DNA: TGTGCCAGCAGCTTACCCCCCGGAGGCACAGATACGCAGTATTTT; CDR3 protein: CASSLPPGGTDTQYF; J gene: TRBJ2-3; V gene: TRBV7-2; clone size: NA; D gene: NA